This T cell receptor beta chain was observed in a study of PD-1 blockade in classical Hodgkin lymphoma. General study points: While CD8+ TCR diversity did not rise significantly by C4D1, CD4+ TCR diversity did. Newly diagnosed patients were said to have less baseline TCR diversity than healthy donors did.

Each patient experienced a relapse that followed autologous stem cell transplantation, and brentuximab vedotin exposure varied. With regard to this clone: Its antigen is undetermined.

Trimming took 3 bases from V and 4 from J; bases not matched to a gene: 8. From germline, CDR1 is SGDLS and CDR2 YYNGEE. The CDR3 spans 15 residues. Some clones are missing from TCRdb's copy, which holds only in-frame ones; the method was immunoSEQ multiplex PCR. This table has nearly 60,000 clones, about 91% appearing once. The source material was peripheral blood mononuclear cells (PBMCs), sampled before the second cycle of nivolumab. The chain couples TRBV9 to TRBJ1-1; 8 bases line up with TRBD1. This clonotype was sampled from a human donor with classical Hodgkin lymphoma. The CDR3 bases are TGTGCCAGCAGCGCCATCCCGACAGGGGCCACTGAAGCTTTCTTT. Translating it yields CASSAIPTGATEAFF. The variable domain in full, completed from reference TRBV9 and TRBJ1-1, reads DSGVTQTPKHLITATGQRVTLRCSPRSGDLSVYWYQQSLDQGLQFLIQYYNGEERAKGNILERFSAQQFPDLHSELNLSSLELGDSALYFCASSAIPTGATEAFFGQGTRLTVV.